This T cell receptor (beta chain) was profiled in a study of OX40 agonist ivuxolimab in advanced cancers. Study information: Cancers in dose escalation were hepatocellular, melanoma, renal cell and head and neck.

The length of the CDR3 is 15 residues. Germline V lookup: CDR1 MNHNY, CDR2 SVGAGI (reference sequence). V was shortened by 6 bases and J by 6 bases, with 18 bases between the two germline ends. Clones were sequenced by immunoSEQ multiplex PCR, and TCRdb holds only the in-frame ones, with some missing. The table records roughly 68,000 clones, 85% to 90% of them present only once. The sequences come from CD4+ or CD8+ T cells sorted from blood, collected in a trial of the OX40 agonist ivuxolimab. The gene calls are TRBV6-6 and TRBJ1-5, with a weak D call TRBD1 (6 bases). This sequence was found in an adult with an advanced solid tumor such as melanoma, head and neck, liver or kidney cancer. This chain's CDR3 is CASSARTEGLQPQHF. CDR3 in DNA: TGTGCCAGCAGCGCCCGGACAGAGGGCCTTCAGCCCCAGCATTTT.